This T cell receptor beta chain was sequenced in a study of T cell responses to AZD1222 COVID-19 vaccine. This table comes from immunoSEQ multiplex PCR, and its TCRdb copy is limited to in-frame clones, with some not included. The sample lists approximately 60,000 clones; around three quarters were seen once. V lost 7 bases to trimming and J lost 3 bases, with 13 bases between them. The germline V gene encodes CDR1 SNHLY and CDR2 FYNNEI. CDR3 length: 13 amino acids. This clone was seen only once. The antigen is undetermined. General observations from the study: A rise in Spike-specific TCR breadth and depth followed two AZD1222 doses. The donor group comprised mostly white British people and more females; the analysis possibly underestimated clonal diversity.

This sample comprised peripheral blood, obtained on day 0 of AZD1222 vaccination. The TCR sequence derives from an adult in good health. The chain is built from TRBV2 and TRBJ2-7; D is undetermined. The DNA of the CDR3 is TGTGCCAGCAAGGAACCGTCAAACTACGAGCAGTACTTC. It yields the protein CASKEPSNYEQYF.